The TCR beta chain described here comes from a study of cytomegalovirus exposure and HLA in healthy donors. Worth noting for this clone: The target antigen is unknown.

The CDR3 totals 13 residues. Trimming pared 2 bases from V and 6 bases from J, leaving 11 bases between. CDR1 is MNHEY and CDR2 is SVGAGI in the germline V gene. Findings and caveats of the study: Diagnosis of cytomegalovirus status made by the classifier reportedly showed high specificity and sensitivity.

In the PCR, 60 Vbeta and 13 Jbeta primers were used. Using immunoSEQ multiplex PCR, the repertoire was profiled, and TCRdb retains in-frame clones only, with some absent. The sample gives 170,000 or so clones, 84% of which show up once; under 0.4% is in the top ten. The TCR was taken from a boy between 2 and 10 years old in good health and CMV-seronegative. The rearrangement uses TRBV6-5 and TRBJ2-7; D call uncertain. The specimen sequenced was PBMCs. The CDR3 nucleotides are TGTGCCAGCAGTTACAACGTAGTTGGCGAGCAGTACTTC. This gives the protein CASSYNVVGEQYF.